This T cell receptor (beta chain) was observed in a study of blood T cell repertoires in COVID-19. Germline values: CDR1 MNHEY, CDR2 SMNVEV (reference sequence). Trimming left V 8 bases short and J 6 bases short, with 20 bases between. The CDR3 runs 14 residues. Clones were sequenced by immunoSEQ multiplex PCR, and TCRdb holds only the in-frame ones, with some missing. The data show approximately 27,000 clones, 80% to 90% seen once. J is TRBJ2-7 and V is TRBV27; a weak D match, TRBD2 (6 bases). What was sequenced was peripheral blood. The sequence derives from a man between 60 and 75 years old with acute or convalescent COVID-19. DNA of the CDR3: TGTGCCAGCGGGCTTGGACTAAAAGGCCGCGAGCAGTACTTC. This codes for CASGLGLKGREQYF.